Listed below are T cell receptor beta chains from one sample, sequenced in a study of CD8+CD57+ T cells in acquired aplastic anemia. TCRdb used MiXCR to reprocess the reads, holding one entry per CDR3 protein. The sample includes roughly 290,000 distinct CDR3 sequences, roughly 59% of them seen just once. The sequencing input was sorted CD4+, CD8+, or CD8+CD57+ T cells (not recorded which) from PBMCs. All receptors derive from a human donor with aplastic anemia. CDR3s include the opening cysteine and the closing phenylalanine or tryptophan. D genes are given only for firm matches. Only part of the rows carry a size: once, few, many, or a class if the clone is expanded.

J gene: TRBJ2-5; clone size: .; V gene: TRBV29-1; D gene: .; CDR3 DNA: TGCAGCGTTGCGTTGGGTGCGGAGACCCAGTACTTC; CDR3 protein: CSVALGAETQYF
J gene: TRBJ2-5; clone size: .; V gene: TRBV19; D gene: .; CDR3 DNA: TGTGCCAGTAGTCCCTCCGGAGTAGCCGGGGAGACCCAGTACTTC; CDR3 protein: CASSPSGVAGETQYF
J gene: TRBJ2-7; clone size: few; V gene: TRBV9; D gene: TRBD1; CDR3 DNA: TGTGCCAGCAGCGTAGGGACAGGGCACTACGAGCAGTACTTC; CDR3 protein: CASSVGTGHYEQYF
J gene: TRBJ1-5; clone size: many; V gene: TRBV2; D gene: TRBD1; CDR3 DNA: TGTGCCAGTGCGTACAGGGGCAACAATCAGCCCCAGCATTTT; CDR3 protein: CASAYRGNNQPQHF
J gene: TRBJ2-7; clone size: many; V gene: TRBV3-1; D gene: TRBD1; CDR3 DNA: TGTGCCAGCAGCCAAGTACTTACAGGGGTGCAGTACTTC; CDR3 protein: CASSQVLTGVQYF
J gene: TRBJ1-1; clone size: .; V gene: TRBV20-1; D gene: .; CDR3 DNA: TGCAGTGCTCCTCGGGGGGTTACTAACACTGAAGCTTTCTTT; CDR3 protein: CSAPRGVTNTEAFF
J gene: TRBJ1-2; clone size: .; V gene: TRBV7-3; D gene: .; CDR3 DNA: TGTGCCAGCCGCTCCCAGGGCCTAGCTAACTATGGCTACACCTTC; CDR3 protein: CASRSQGLANYGYTF
J gene: TRBJ2-6; clone size: .; V gene: TRBV28; D gene: .; CDR3 DNA: TGTGCCAGCAGTGAGACAGACTCTGGGGCCAACGTCCTGACTTTC; CDR3 protein: CASSETDSGANVLTF
J gene: TRBJ1-2; clone size: .; V gene: TRBV19; D gene: .; CDR3 DNA: TGTGCCAGTAGTACCCCACTTGCGGTTGGCTATGGCTACACCTTC; CDR3 protein: CASSTPLAVGYGYTF
J gene: TRBJ2-5; clone size: .; V gene: TRBV19; D gene: TRBD2; CDR3 DNA: TGTGCCAGTAGGCGACTAGCGGGCCAAGAGACCCAGTACTTC; CDR3 protein: CASRRLAGQETQYF
J gene: TRBJ1-1; clone size: few; V gene: TRBV2; D gene: .; CDR3 DNA: TGTGCCAGCAAAAGCGGTCTAGGAGCTTTCTTT; CDR3 protein: CASKSGLGAFF
J gene: TRBJ2-1; clone size: once; V gene: TRBV25-1; D gene: .; CDR3 DNA: TGTGCCAGCAGTGCAGGGGGGGGGCCCTACAATGAGCAGTTCTTC; CDR3 protein: CASSAGGGPYNEQFF
J gene: TRBJ2-1; clone size: .; V gene: TRBV7-9; D gene: TRBD2; CDR3 DNA: TGTGCCAGCAGCTTGGCTAGCGGTTACAATGAGCAGTTCTTC; CDR3 protein: CASSLASGYNEQFF
J gene: TRBJ2-7; clone size: .; V gene: TRBV15; D gene: TRBD2; CDR3 DNA: TGTGCCACCAGCCGCAGGACTAGCTCCTACGAGCAGTACTTC; CDR3 protein: CATSRRTSSYEQYF
J gene: TRBJ2-7; clone size: .; V gene: TRBV20-1; D gene: .; CDR3 DNA: TGCAGTGCTAAGGGGACTCCTAACTCCTACGAGCAGTACTTC; CDR3 protein: CSAKGTPNSYEQYF
J gene: TRBJ2-7; clone size: .; V gene: TRBV29-1; D gene: TRBD1; CDR3 DNA: TGCAGCGTTGTCGGGACAGGGGCCAACTACGAGCAGTACTTC; CDR3 protein: CSVVGTGANYEQYF
J gene: TRBJ1-1; clone size: .; V gene: TRBV5-6; D gene: .; CDR3 DNA: TGTGCCAGCAGCCCCCATAGATCGAGGAACACTGAAGCTTTCTTT; CDR3 protein: CASSPHRSRNTEAFF
J gene: TRBJ2-5; clone size: .; V gene: TRBV2; D gene: .; CDR3 DNA: TGTGCCAGCAGTGGACAAAAACAAGAGACCCAGTACTTC; CDR3 protein: CASSGQKQETQYF
J gene: TRBJ1-1; clone size: .; V gene: TRBV25-1; D gene: .; CDR3 DNA: TGTGCCAGCGTTGTGGGGAGAAGGAACACTGAAGCTTTCTTT; CDR3 protein: CASVVGRRNTEAFF
J gene: TRBJ1-3; clone size: .; V gene: TRBV2; D gene: .; CDR3 DNA: TGTGCCAGCAGGCAGGGTCCTGGAAACACCATATATTTT; CDR3 protein: CASRQGPGNTIYF
J gene: TRBJ2-1; clone size: many; V gene: TRBV19; D gene: TRBD2; CDR3 DNA: TGTGCCAGTAGTACCGGGACTAGCGGGAGTCAGCAGTTCTTC; CDR3 protein: CASSTGTSGSQQFF
J gene: TRBJ2-7; clone size: many; V gene: TRBV4-1; D gene: TRBD2; CDR3 DNA: TGCGCCAGCAGCCAAGCTGATAGCGGGAGGGTGAGGGGCGAGCAGTACTTC; CDR3 protein: CASSQADSGRVRGEQYF
J gene: TRBJ2-1; clone size: .; V gene: TRBV29-1; D gene: .; CDR3 DNA: TGCAGCGTTGAGGCCGGGACGGCATTCTATGAGCAGTTCTTC; CDR3 protein: CSVEAGTAFYEQFF
J gene: TRBJ1-6; clone size: .; V gene: TRBV7-9; D gene: TRBD1; CDR3 DNA: TGTGCCAGCAGCATGGGACAGGGCGATAATTCACCCCTCCACTTT; CDR3 protein: CASSMGQGDNSPLHF
J gene: TRBJ1-1; clone size: .; V gene: TRBV20-1; D gene: .; CDR3 DNA: TGCAGTGCTAGAGATTGGGGAACTGAAGCTTTCTTT; CDR3 protein: CSARDWGTEAFF
J gene: TRBJ1-3; clone size: .; V gene: TRBV10-1; D gene: .; CDR3 DNA: TGCGCCAGCGACCTCTCGGGGTCTGGAAACACCATATATTTT; CDR3 protein: CASDLSGSGNTIYF
J gene: TRBJ2-7; clone size: .; V gene: TRBV7-8; D gene: TRBD2; CDR3 DNA: TGTGCCAGCAGCTCACTCCAGGGCGGGGGGGAGCAGTACTTC; CDR3 protein: CASSSLQGGGEQYF
J gene: TRBJ2-5; clone size: .; V gene: TRBV5-1; D gene: TRBD2; CDR3 DNA: TGCGCCAGCAGCTTGTACGGACTAGCGTCGGAGACCCAGTACTTC; CDR3 protein: CASSLYGLASETQYF
J gene: TRBJ2-7; clone size: few; V gene: TRBV15; D gene: .; CDR3 DNA: TGTGCCACCAGCGCCTCCCGGACCACTTCCTACGAGCAGTACTTC; CDR3 protein: CATSASRTTSYEQYF
J gene: TRBJ1-1; clone size: .; V gene: TRBV2; D gene: TRBD1; CDR3 DNA: TGTGCCAGCACCAGAACGACAGGGTCTGAAGCTTTCTTT; CDR3 protein: CASTRTTGSEAFF
J gene: TRBJ1-1; clone size: many; V gene: TRBV7-6; D gene: TRBD1; CDR3 DNA: TGTGCCAGCAGCTCAGAACAGACAGGGCAGAACACTGAAGCTTTCTTT; CDR3 protein: CASSSEQTGQNTEAFF
J gene: TRBJ2-3; clone size: .; V gene: TRBV7-8; D gene: .; CDR3 DNA: TGTGCCAGCAGCTGGGGGGGGCCCACAGATACGCAGTATTTT; CDR3 protein: CASSWGGPTDTQYF
J gene: TRBJ1-4; clone size: .; V gene: TRBV29-1; D gene: .; CDR3 DNA: TGCAGCGTTGACCCTAGGGGGTTC; CDR3 protein: CSVDPRGF
J gene: TRBJ1-3; clone size: many; V gene: TRBV9; D gene: .; CDR3 DNA: TGTGCCAGCAGCCCTAGAGGCTTCTCTGGAAACACCATATATTTT; CDR3 protein: CASSPRGFSGNTIYF
J gene: TRBJ2-7; clone size: .; V gene: TRBV20-1; D gene: .; CDR3 DNA: TGCAGTGCTGGGGGTAGAGAACCCTACGAGCAGTACTTC; CDR3 protein: CSAGGREPYEQYF